This entry is about one TCR beta chain. The antigen is unknown. Germline V gives CDR1 SGHTA, CDR2 FQGTGA. The CDR3 length is 17 residues. Trimming removed 3 bases from V and 5 bases from J; junction bases left unmatched: 13. This specimen belongs to a study of T cell responses to AZD1222 COVID-19 vaccine. The study, taken as a whole, reports: Possibly, clonal diversity was underestimated; donors were largely white British and included more females.

Repertoires were generated with immunoSEQ multiplex PCR, while TCRdb's copy carries only in-frame clones and drops some. This table holds about 160,000 clones, roughly nine tenths found once. This TCR was sampled from an adult who received the AZD1222 COVID-19 vaccine. This chain joins TRBV7-3 and TRBJ2-1, with 7 positions matching TRBD2. Specimen: peripheral blood, collected 28 days after the second AZD1222 dose. The CDR3 loop reads CASSFTGGLKSNNEQFF. The DNA for the CDR3 is TGTGCCAGCAGCTTCACGGGGGGACTCAAATCGAACAATGAGCAGTTCTTC. Full variable domain (outside the CDR3, taken from reference TRBV7-3 and TRBJ2-1): GAGVSQTPSNKVTEKGKYVELRCDPISGHTALYWYRQSLGQGPEFLIYFQGTGAADDSGLPNDRFFAVRPEGSVSTLKIQRTERGDSAVYLCASSFTGGLKSNNEQFFGPGTRLTVL.